This TCR beta chain was found in a study of blood T cell repertoires in COVID-19. On the study more broadly: Italy, Spain and the United States were the sources of the convalescent and acute COVID-19 samples. The cDNA or gDNA used as material had been derived from T cells, B-cell-depleted T cells, or PBMCs.

The germline gives CDR1 MNHNS, CDR2 SASEGT. Unmatched junction bases numbered 3, after V lost 2 bases and J lost 4 bases. The CDR3 runs to 15 residues. Source study methods: The assay estimated nucleated cells by amplifying reference gene primers. The table came from immunoSEQ multiplex PCR; TCRdb's copy has only in-frame clones and leaves some out. The DNA gave D and trimming, while V, J and clone size come from that table. The top ten hold 20% to 25% of the sample, which has around 100,000 clones, more than 80% seen once. This clone was observed once. This chain joins TRBV6-1 and TRBJ2-7; 12 bases match TRBD1. What was sequenced was peripheral blood. This TCR came from a human donor in a cohort sampled during active COVID-19. In nucleotides, the CDR3 is TGTGCCAGCAGTGAAAGGGACAGGGGGCCTTACGAGCAGTACTTC. This sequence encodes CASSERDRGPYEQYF.